A selection of T cell receptor beta chains follows, all from one sample in a study of T-cell reconstitution after alpha-beta-depleted transplantation in children. TCRdb recomputed calls from the PCR reads with MiXCR, one row per CDR3 protein. The sample contains around 250,000 distinct CDR3 sequences, approximately 8.9% of which appear only once. The sample was PBMCs, mostly from graft donor cells, taken 180 days after TCRalphabeta/CD19-depleted stem cell transplant. These receptors all come from a male patient younger than 18 who had a stem cell transplant for acute lymphoblastic leukemia, so the T cells may come from the graft donor. Each CDR3 is given with its conserved first and last residue. The D gene is left open where the match is weak. The size of a clone is reported for some rows only, either as once, few or many, or as a class for expanded clones.

size	J	V	D	CDR3	DNA
many	TRBJ2-1	TRBV5-1	.	CARREQFYYNEQFF	TGCGCCAGAAGAGAACAGTTTTACTACAATGAGCAGTTCTTC
many	TRBJ2-7	TRBV29-1	TRBD1	CSVYRGDEQYF	TGCAGCGTATACAGGGGCGACGAGCAGTACTTC
many	TRBJ2-5	TRBV5-1	TRBD1	CASSLKTGGETQYF	TGCGCCAGCAGCTTGAAGACAGGGGGAGAGACCCAGTACTTC
many	TRBJ1-1	TRBV20-1	.	CSASWWDTEAFF	TGCAGTGCTTCCTGGTGGGACACTGAAGCTTTCTTT
many	TRBJ2-3	TRBV4-2	TRBD2	CASSQEAGGPIDTQYF	TGTGCCAGCAGCCAAGAAGCGGGAGGGCCGATAGATACGCAGTATTTT
few	TRBJ2-1	TRBV12-5	TRBD2	CASGLTGLAGSLGDEQFF	TGTGCTAGTGGTTTGACCGGACTAGCGGGATCCCTGGGCGATGAGCAGTTCTTC
many	TRBJ2-1	TRBV12-3/TRBV12-4	TRBD2	CASRPPVGLASYNEQFF	TGTGCCAGCAGGCCACCGGTCGGACTAGCCAGCTACAATGAGCAGTTCTTC
many	TRBJ1-4	TRBV18	TRBD1	CASSRRQGTTNEKLFF	TGTGCCAGCTCACGTCGACAGGGGACAACTAATGAAAAACTGTTTTTT
many	TRBJ1-2	TRBV4-3	.	CASSQPRGGGYTF	TGCGCCAGCAGCCAACCCCGGGGGGGAGGCTACACCTTC
few	TRBJ2-3	TRBV20-1	TRBD2	CSARRTSGTDTQYF	TGCAGTGCTAGAAGGACTAGCGGCACAGATACGCAGTATTTT
many	TRBJ1-5	TRBV2	.	CASRGNSNQPQHF	TGTGCCAGCAGGGGCAATAGCAATCAGCCCCAGCATTTT
few	TRBJ1-1	TRBV19	TRBD1	CASSPATGANTEAFF	TGTGCCAGTAGTCCCGCCACAGGGGCGAACACTGAAGCTTTCTTT
few	TRBJ2-3	TRBV2	.	CASGLDGPLHTDTQYF	TGTGCCAGCGGGCTTGACGGGCCTTTGCACACAGATACGCAGTATTTT
many	TRBJ1-2	TRBV9	.	CASSEAENYGYTF	TGTGCCAGCAGCGAGGCAGAGAACTATGGCTACACCTTC
many	TRBJ2-7	TRBV7-2	.	CASSLDSAGRTYEQYF	TGTGCCAGCAGCTTAGATTCGGCAGGGAGGACCTACGAGCAGTACTTC
many	TRBJ2-1	TRBV29-1	.	CSVEDNRPEQFF	TGCAGCGTTGAAGATAACAGGCCTGAGCAGTTCTTC
.	TRBJ2-3	TRBV11-3	.	CASSLGRLAFTDTQYF	TGTGCCAGCAGCTTGGGCCGGCTAGCATTCACAGATACGCAGTATTTT
many	TRBJ2-3	TRBV2	TRBD2	CASSDPLAAGTDTQYF	TGTGCCAGCAGTGACCCGCTAGCGGCAGGGACAGATACGCAGTATTTT
many	TRBJ2-2	TRBV5-5	.	CASMRGGELFF	TGTGCCAGCATGCGGGGCGGGGAGCTGTTTTTT
many	TRBJ1-2	TRBV25-1	.	CASSPPEALYGYTF	TGTGCCAGCAGCCCCCCCGAGGCCCTCTATGGCTACACCTTC
many	TRBJ2-3	TRBV24-1	TRBD1	CATSDPKDRDRTDTQYF	TGTGCCACCAGTGATCCAAAGGACAGGGATCGCACAGATACGCAGTATTTT
many	TRBJ2-7	TRBV27	.	CASSLRGLAEQYF	TGTGCCAGCAGTTTAAGGGGATTAGCGGAGCAGTACTTC
many	TRBJ2-1	TRBV5-1	.	CASSFLSLTGLYNEQFF	TGCGCCAGCAGCTTCCTTTCCCTTACGGGCCTTTACAATGAGCAGTTCTTC
few	TRBJ2-6	TRBV4-3	.	CASSQAWVSGANVLTF	TGCGCCAGCAGCCAAGCTTGGGTCTCTGGGGCCAACGTCCTGACTTTC
many	TRBJ1-1	TRBV11-2	.	CASSSRPGWSTEAFF	TGTGCCAGCAGCTCCCGACCCGGTTGGTCCACTGAAGCTTTCTTT
many	TRBJ2-7	TRBV10-3	TRBD1	CAIGYNQLTGSKEYEQYF	TGTGCCATCGGGTATAACCAACTGACAGGGAGCAAGGAATACGAGCAGTACTTC
many	TRBJ2-1	TRBV27	.	CASSLSARYNEQFF	TGTGCCAGCAGTTTATCGGCTAGGTACAATGAGCAGTTCTTC
many	TRBJ2-3	TRBV11-2	.	CASSHKTGRSTDTQYF	TGTGCCAGCAGCCACAAGACAGGAAGGAGCACAGATACGCAGTATTTT
.	TRBJ2-1	TRBV18	TRBD2	CASSPLPGGERFF	TGTGCCAGCTCACCACTGCCGGGGGGGGAGAGGTTCTTC
many	TRBJ2-2	TRBV11-3	.	CASSFGTRGAGELFF	TGTGCCAGCAGCTTCGGGACGAGGGGAGCCGGGGAGCTGTTTTTT
many	TRBJ2-3	TRBV10-3	TRBD1	CAVDRDGGTDTQYF	TGTGCCGTTGACAGGGACGGGGGCACAGATACGCAGTATTTT
many	TRBJ1-1	TRBV7-2	.	CASSLPGLDTEAFF	TGTGCCAGCAGCTTGCCAGGGTTAGACACTGAAGCTTTCTTT
many	TRBJ2-2	TRBV7-8	.	CASILGRSPNTGELFF	TGTGCCAGCATCCTGGGACGGTCCCCGAACACCGGGGAGCTGTTTTTT
.	TRBJ1-4	TRBV6-1	.	CASSPPIRDGGSNEKLFF	TGTGCCAGCAGCCCCCCTATTAGGGACGGGGGATCTAATGAAAAACTGTTTTTT
many	TRBJ1-6	TRBV5-6	TRBD1	CASRSGTGNSPLHF	TGTGCCAGCAGATCCGGGACAGGGAATTCACCCCTCCACTTT
many	TRBJ2-1	TRBV2	.	CASTTQGNPYNEQFF	TGTGCCAGCACCACGCAGGGGAACCCCTACAATGAGCAGTTCTTC
few	TRBJ1-1	TRBV19	TRBD1	CASSHPDRGTEAFF	TGTGCCAGTAGTCATCCAGACAGGGGGACTGAAGCTTTCTTT
many	TRBJ2-1	TRBV7-9	.	CASSVPGLRNEQFF	TGTGCCAGCAGCGTACCGGGACTCCGAAATGAGCAGTTCTTC